One and the same sample provided the 16 T cell receptor beta chains below, sequenced in a study of patients and donors after allogeneic stem cell transplantation. TCRdb called the RT-PCR reads again in MiXCR, with one record for every CDR3 protein. This table holds about a million distinct CDR3 sequences, under 20% found once. The sequencing input was blood, either unsorted or a sorted T cell fraction (not recorded which). All receptors derive from a human donor who was either an allogeneic HSCT recipient or a stem cell or donor lymphocyte infusion donor (not recorded which). It is not recorded whose cells these are; they may come from a transplant donor.

This chain connects TRBV18 to TRBJ1-5; maybe TRBD1 (6 bases). CDR1 and CDR2 from the germline V gene are KGHSH and LQKENI. This CDR3 region has 19 residues. Trimming removed 4 bases from V and 0 bases from J, with 22 bases in between. The chain's CDR3 is CASSLTYREIGYSNQPQHF. The CDR3 DNA reads TGTGCCAGCTCACTGACCTACAGGGAAATAGGTTATAGCAATCAGCCCCAGCATTTT.

The chain is built from TRBV14 and TRBJ2-1; TRBD2 aligns across 12 bases. V gave up 4 bases and J gave up 8 bases; unmatched junction bases: 6. The germline V gene encodes CDR1 SGHDN and CDR2 FVKESK. The CDR3 is 15 residues long. The CDR3: CASSPRTSGTYEQFF. In nucleotides, the CDR3 is TGTGCCAGCAGCCCGAGGACTAGCGGGACCTATGAGCAGTTCTTC.

This clonotype has just a few counts. The chain employs TRBV6-1 and TRBJ1-1, with a tentative D call TRBD1 (5 bases). Germline V CDR1 and CDR2: MNHNS, SASEGT. Between the trimmed V and J ends, which lost 8 bases and 5 bases, there was a span of 18 bases. There are 14 residues in the CDR3. CDR3 amino acids: CASHIPGRTTEAFF. The CDR3 DNA sequence: TGTGCCAGCCATATCCCAGGGAGGACAACTGAAGCTTTCTTT.

This rearrangement joins TRBV2 to TRBJ2-7; D might be TRBD1 (5 bases). The V gene lost 4 bases and the J gene lost 2 bases, with 12 bases spanning the gap. The germline gives CDR1 SNHLY, CDR2 FYNNEI. CDR3 size: 14 residues. This CDR3 is CASSGVGVPYEQYF. The CDR3 coding sequence is TGTGCCAGCAGTGGTGTAGGGGTGCCCTACGAGCAGTACTTC. Full variable domain (outside the CDR3, taken from reference TRBV2 and TRBJ2-7): EPEVTQTPSHQVTQMGQEVILRCVPISNHLYFYWYRQILGQKVEFLVSFYNNEISEKSEIFDDQFSVERPDGSNFTLKIRSTKLEDSAMYFCASSGVGVPYEQYFGPGTRLTVT.

The chain joins TRBV24-1 to TRBJ2-1; TRBD1 aligns across 10 bases. The CDR3 totals 16 residues. Germline V CDR1 and CDR2: KGHDR, SFDVKD. With 3 bases clipped from V and 7 bases from J, the junction kept 8 bases outside the gene matches. The CDR3: CATSDIWDRGSNEQFF. The CDR3 DNA reads TGTGCCACCAGTGATATATGGGACAGGGGATCGAATGAGCAGTTCTTC.

In this sample, this clonotype turned up a few times. The V and J genes are TRBV24-1 and TRBJ2-2; TRBD1 is a possible D gene (5 bases). The length of the CDR3 is 12 residues. Per germline, CDR1 KGHDR and CDR2 SFDVKD. V gave up 3 bases and J gave up 8 bases, with 6 bases separating them. In nucleotides, the CDR3 is TGTGCCACCAGTGATCCAGGGGGGGAGCTGTTTTTT. This encodes CATSDPGGELFF.

The sample holds a few counts of this clonotype. V gene TRBV7-8 combines with J gene TRBJ1-1; D remains ambiguous. The CDR3 runs to 14 residues. Germline lookup yields CDR1 SGHVS and CDR2 FQNEAQ. V was trimmed by 3 bases and J by 7 bases, leaving 15 bases between them. The CDR3 here is CASSFRSARGEAFF. In nucleotides, the CDR3 is TGTGCCAGCAGCTTTCGATCGGCTCGGGGTGAAGCTTTCTTT.

V usage is TRBV4-1 and J usage is TRBJ2-7; D remains unclear. CDR1 and CDR2 (germline): MGHRA, YSYEKL. V shed 0 bases and J shed 2 bases, with 11 bases lying between them. The CDR3 length is 15 residues. Here the CDR3 reads CASSQEGRRAYEQYF. CDR3 nucleotide sequence: TGCGCCAGCAGCCAAGAGGGCAGGAGAGCCTACGAGCAGTACTTC.

In nucleotides, the CDR3 is TGCGCCAGCAGCTCAACCGGGACACCTTACACAGATACGCAGTATTTT. Residues: CASSSTGTPYTDTQYF. V gene TRBV5-1 combines with J gene TRBJ2-3; the D gene is possibly TRBD1 (6 bases). The length of the CDR3 is 16 residues. Trimming shortened V by 3 bases and J by 2 bases, and 16 bases separated the two germline ends. Germline CDR1 reads SGHRS; CDR2 reads YFSETQ.

This clonotype was picked up a small number of times. The genes are TRBV6-2 or TRBV6-3 and TRBJ2-7; D is perhaps TRBD1 (7 bases). The length of the CDR3 is 14 residues. Trimming stripped 2 bases from V and 2 bases from J, with 10 bases between. In germline, CDR1 is MNHEY, CDR2 SVGEGT. As DNA, the CDR3 is TGTGCCAGCAGTTACGCGGGACAGACCTACGAGCAGTACTTC. It encodes CASSYAGQTYEQYF.

V is TRBV30 and J is TRBJ1-6; the D gene is possibly TRBD1 (5 bases). V lost 7 bases and J lost 9, with 13 bases in between. This CDR3 region has 12 residues. Germline CDR1 reads GTSNPN; CDR2 reads SVGIG (reference sequence). The chain's CDR3 is CASGRVRSPLHF. CDR3 sequence (DNA): TGTGCCTCGGGACGGGTTCGTTCACCCCTCCACTTT. Filled out from reference TRBV30 and TRBJ1-6, the complete variable domain reads SQTIHQWPATLVQPVGSPLSLECTVEGTSNPNLYWYRQAAGRGLQLLFYSVGIGQISSEVPQNLSASRPQDRQFILSSKKLLLSDSGFYLCASGRVRSPLHFGNGTRLTVT.

J is TRBJ2-1 and V is TRBV4-2; D uncertain. The germline V gene encodes CDR1 LGHNA and CDR2 YNFKEQ. This CDR3 region has 14 residues. The ends were cut back, 1 base at V and 9 bases at J, with 13 bases in the middle. CDR3 sequence reads: CASSQVEGYGEQFF. DNA for the CDR3: TGTGCCAGCAGCCAAGTCGAAGGGTACGGTGAGCAGTTCTTC.

This clonotype appeared a few times. The genes are TRBV24-1 and TRBJ1-2; D remains ambiguous. Deletions cut 5 bases from V and 0 bases from J, with 24 bases between. Germline V gene lookup returns CDR1 KGHDR and CDR2 SFDVKD. The CDR3 sequence is 19 residues long. CDR3 protein: CATSGQKGPGSISNYGYTF. CDR3 DNA: TGTGCCACCAGTGGGCAAAAAGGGCCCGGGTCCATTTCTAACTATGGCTACACCTTC.

This clonotype turned up a few times. The chain links TRBV21-1 to TRBJ2-7; TRBD2, as called in the table, went unchecked against the DNA. TRBV21-1 is deemed a pseudogene. The CDR3 extends over 17 amino acids. CDR3 loop: CASSKNPGLEFSYEQYF. The CDR3, as DNA: TGTGCCAGCAGCAAGAACCCGGGACTAGAATTCTCCTACGAGCAGTACTTC.

The chain carries TRBV5-5 and TRBJ1-6; the D is unclear. In germline, CDR1 is SGHKS, CDR2 YYEKEE (reference sequence). V lost 0 bases and J 10 bases, leaving 14 bases between the germline ends. The CDR3 extends over 15 amino acids. CDR3 region: CASSLDGGPGSPLHF. For the CDR3, the DNA is TGTGCCAGCAGCTTGGACGGCGGTCCTGGGTCACCCCTCCACTTT. Full variable domain (rest looked up from reference TRBV5-5 and TRBJ1-6): DAGVTQSPTHLIKTRGQQVTLRCSPISGHKSVSWYQQVLGQGPQFIFQYYEKEERGRGNFPDRFSARQFPNYSSELNVNALLLGDSALYLCASSLDGGPGSPLHFGNGTRLTVT.

This chain connects TRBV6-1 to TRBJ2-2; no reliable D call. The CDR3 extends over 15 amino acids. The germline V gene has CDR1 MNHNS and CDR2 SASEGT. V was cut by 8 bases and J by 3 bases, with 16 bases left in between. The CDR3 DNA reads as TGTGCCAGCTCCTTTAGGGTATTGGACACCGGGGAGCTGTTTTTT. Translating gives CASSFRVLDTGELFF.